The entry that follows covers one T cell receptor beta chain sequence. Its cognate antigen is unknown. Using RNA transcripts as the source, TCR beta CDR3 regions were amplified. HTBI primers drove first-round RT-PCR of the TCR CDR3. TCRdb ran MiXCR on the multiplex PCR reads and lists one entry per CDR3 protein. The repertoire holds roughly 350,000 distinct CDR3 sequences, with 14% as singletons. This specimen belongs to a study of T cells in Graves' hyperthyroidism and ophthalmopathy. The study's findings and limits: Most thyroid clonotypes with frequency above 0.001 were detected in blood.

Germline CDR1 SGHDN, CDR2 FVKESK. V shed 4 bases and J 8 bases; nucleotides not matched to a gene: 12. This CDR3 is built from 16 residues. The receptor was derived from a woman aged 25 to 45 with Graves' ophthalmopathy. The sequenced sample consisted of blood. The chain joins TRBV14 to TRBJ1-3; the match to TRBD1 covers 9 bases. The CDR3 reads CASSPGTGLGLHTIYF. The CDR3 DNA reads as TGTGCCAGCAGCCCGGGGACAGGGCTTGGATTACACACCATATATTTT.